This TCR beta chain was recovered during a study of CD8 T cells in Susac syndrome. Findings and limits, study-wide: As the study acknowledged, the number of individuals who were part of its TCR sequencing and HLA analysis was relatively small.

An input of about 0.45 to 1 ug of RNA was subjected to reverse transcription using random hexamers. Amplification of the TCR beta CDR3 was carried out by immunoSEQ multiplex PCR, which spanned a total of 54 Vbeta and 13 Jbeta segments. MiXCR was run by TCRdb on the immunoSEQ multiplex PCR reads, yielding one entry per CDR3 protein. Counted here are 200,000 to 250,000 distinct CDR3 sequences, around 90% occurring once; the ten biggest clones make up around 0.15%. Negative isolation was applied to CD8+ and CD4+ T cells, and FACS enrichment was applied to TEMRA cells. V was pared by 4 bases and J by 5 bases, with 11 bases of the junction left unmatched. Germline-derived CDR1 and CDR2 are LGHNA and YNFKEQ. This CDR3 is 16 amino acids long. The sample holds one count of this clonotype. The antigen is undetermined.

The chain is built from TRBV4-2 and TRBJ2-3, with 8 nucleotides matching TRBD1. The TCR was taken from a human donor with multiple sclerosis. Sample: CD8+ T cells from PBMCs. The CDR3 here is CASSPVLTGAEDTQYF. The CDR3 DNA follows: TGTGCCAGCAGCCCGGTGCTGACAGGGGCCGAAGATACGCAGTATTTT.